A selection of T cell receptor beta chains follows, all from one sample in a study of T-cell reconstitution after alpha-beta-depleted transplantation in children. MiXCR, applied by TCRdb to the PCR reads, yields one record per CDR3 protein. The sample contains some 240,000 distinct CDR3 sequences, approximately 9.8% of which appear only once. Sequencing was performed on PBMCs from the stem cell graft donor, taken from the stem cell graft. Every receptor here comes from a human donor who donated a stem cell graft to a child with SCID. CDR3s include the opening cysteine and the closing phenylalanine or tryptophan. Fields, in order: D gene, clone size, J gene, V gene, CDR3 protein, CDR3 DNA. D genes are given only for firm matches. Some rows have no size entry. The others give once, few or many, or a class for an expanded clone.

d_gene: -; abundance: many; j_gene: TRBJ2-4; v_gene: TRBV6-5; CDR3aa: CASSYSLGGAKNIQYF; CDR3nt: TGTGCCAGCAGTTACTCCCTGGGGGGAGCCAAAAACATTCAGTACTTC
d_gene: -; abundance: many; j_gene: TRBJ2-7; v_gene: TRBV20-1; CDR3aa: CSAAGQSSYEQYF; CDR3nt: TGCAGTGCTGCAGGACAGTCCTCCTACGAGCAGTACTTC
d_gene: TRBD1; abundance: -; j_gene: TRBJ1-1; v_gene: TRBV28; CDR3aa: CASSLGTGGSLNTEAFF; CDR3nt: TGTGCCAGCAGTTTAGGGACAGGGGGCTCTTTGAACACTGAAGCTTTCTTT
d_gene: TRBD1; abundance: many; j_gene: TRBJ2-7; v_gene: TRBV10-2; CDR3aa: CATQDRGMLYEQYF; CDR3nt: TGCGCCACCCAGGACAGGGGGATGTTATACGAGCAGTACTTC
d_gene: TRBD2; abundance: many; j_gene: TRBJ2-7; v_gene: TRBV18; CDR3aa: CASSPPRTSIYEQYF; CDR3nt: TGTGCCAGCTCACCACCGAGGACTAGCATCTACGAGCAGTACTTC
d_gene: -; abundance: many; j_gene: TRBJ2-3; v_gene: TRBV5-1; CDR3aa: CASSYGTALGDTQYF; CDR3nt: TGCGCCAGCAGCTACGGGACCGCCCTGGGGGATACGCAGTATTTT
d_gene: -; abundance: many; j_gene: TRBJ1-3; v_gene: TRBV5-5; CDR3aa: CASSYQGYGNTIYF; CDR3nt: TGTGCCAGCAGCTACCAGGGGTATGGAAACACCATATATTTT
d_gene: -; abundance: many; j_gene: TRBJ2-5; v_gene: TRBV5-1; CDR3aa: CASTQQGQPQETQYF; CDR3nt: TGCGCCAGCACCCAACAAGGACAGCCACAAGAGACCCAGTACTTC
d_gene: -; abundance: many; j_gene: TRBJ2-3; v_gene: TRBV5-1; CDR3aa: CASSLVGSGDTQYF; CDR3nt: TGCGCCAGCAGCTTGGTTGGCAGTGGAGATACGCAGTATTTT
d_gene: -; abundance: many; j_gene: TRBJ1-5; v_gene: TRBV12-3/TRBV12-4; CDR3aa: CASSFELSYQPQHF; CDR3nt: TGTGCCAGCAGTTTCGAACTGTCTTATCAGCCCCAGCATTTT
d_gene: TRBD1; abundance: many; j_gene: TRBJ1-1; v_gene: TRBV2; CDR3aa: CASSRRGQVNTEAFF; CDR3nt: TGTGCCAGCAGTCGCAGGGGACAGGTGAACACTGAAGCTTTCTTT
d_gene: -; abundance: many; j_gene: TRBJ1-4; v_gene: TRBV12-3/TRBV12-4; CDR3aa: CASSTGGGNEKLFF; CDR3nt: TGTGCCAGCAGTACGGGGGGAGGCAATGAAAAACTGTTTTTT
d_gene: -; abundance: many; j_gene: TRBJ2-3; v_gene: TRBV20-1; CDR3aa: CSAITSSDTQYF; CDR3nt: TGCAGTGCAATCACTAGCAGTGATACGCAGTATTTT
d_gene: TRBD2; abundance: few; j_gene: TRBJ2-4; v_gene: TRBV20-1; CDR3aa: CCASRLAGTLAKNIQYF; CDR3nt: TGCTGTGCTAGTCGGCTAGCGGGGACTCTAGCCAAAAACATTCAGTACTTC
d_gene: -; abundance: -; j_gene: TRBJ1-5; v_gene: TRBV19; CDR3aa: CAEWEKGQPQHF; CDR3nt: TGTGCCGAGTGGGAGAAGGGACAGCCCCAGCATTTT
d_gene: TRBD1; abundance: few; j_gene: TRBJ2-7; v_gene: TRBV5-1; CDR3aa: CASSPTTGSPEQYF; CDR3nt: TGCGCCAGCAGCCCCACGACAGGGTCGCCCGAGCAGTACTTC
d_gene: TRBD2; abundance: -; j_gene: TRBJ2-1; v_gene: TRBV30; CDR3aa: CAWAGGGYNEQFF; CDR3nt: TGTGCCTGGGCGGGGGGAGGGTACAATGAGCAGTTCTTC
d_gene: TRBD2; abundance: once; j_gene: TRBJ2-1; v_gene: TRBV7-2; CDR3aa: CATSLAGVSYNEQFF; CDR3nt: TGTGCCACCAGCTTAGCGGGGGTTTCCTACAATGAGCAGTTCTTC
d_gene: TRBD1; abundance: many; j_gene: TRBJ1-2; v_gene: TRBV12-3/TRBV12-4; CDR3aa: CASSSDRINYGYTF; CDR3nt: TGTGCCAGCAGCTCGGACAGGATCAACTATGGCTACACCTTC
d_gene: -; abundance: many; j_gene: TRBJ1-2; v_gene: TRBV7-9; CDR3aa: CASGQPGGYTF; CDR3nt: TGTGCCAGCGGACAGCCCGGGGGCTACACCTTC
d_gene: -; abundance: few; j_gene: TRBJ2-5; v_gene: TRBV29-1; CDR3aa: CSVAGTLVLYETQYF; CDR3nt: TGCAGCGTTGCCGGGACACTTGTTTTGTATGAGACCCAGTACTTC
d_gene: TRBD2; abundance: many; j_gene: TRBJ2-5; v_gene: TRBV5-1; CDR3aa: CASSLSAGGSQETQYF; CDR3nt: TGCGCCAGCAGCTTGTCGGCGGGGGGGTCCCAAGAGACCCAGTACTTC
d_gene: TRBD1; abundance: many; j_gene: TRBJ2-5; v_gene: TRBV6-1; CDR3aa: CASSDRGLKTQYF; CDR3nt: TGTGCCAGCAGTGATAGGGGGCTAAAGACCCAGTACTTC
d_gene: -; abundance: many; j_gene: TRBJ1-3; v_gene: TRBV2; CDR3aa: CASSESSPRASGNTIYF; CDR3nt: TGTGCCAGCAGTGAATCGTCCCCTAGGGCCTCTGGAAACACCATATATTTT
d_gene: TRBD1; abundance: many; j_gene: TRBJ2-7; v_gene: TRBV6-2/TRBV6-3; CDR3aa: CASRDRNSYEQYF; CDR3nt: TGTGCCAGCCGGGACAGGAACTCCTACGAGCAGTACTTC
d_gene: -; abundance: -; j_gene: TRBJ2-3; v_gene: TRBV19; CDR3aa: CASSIMGQGDTDTQYF; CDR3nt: TGTGCCAGTAGTATAATGGGGCAGGGAGACACAGATACGCAGTATTTT
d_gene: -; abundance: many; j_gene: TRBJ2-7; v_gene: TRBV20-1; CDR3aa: CSARDFHHGGWQYF; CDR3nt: TGCAGTGCTAGAGATTTTCATCATGGGGGTTGGCAGTACTTC
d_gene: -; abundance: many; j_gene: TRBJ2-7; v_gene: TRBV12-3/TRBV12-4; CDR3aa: CASNLGSLFNEQYF; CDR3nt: TGTGCCAGCAACCTCGGGAGCCTTTTTAACGAGCAGTACTTC
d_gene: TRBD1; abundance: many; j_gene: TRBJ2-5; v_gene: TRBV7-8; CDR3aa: CASSSTDRGRETQYF; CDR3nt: TGTGCCAGCAGCTCAACGGACAGGGGTCGGGAGACCCAGTACTTC
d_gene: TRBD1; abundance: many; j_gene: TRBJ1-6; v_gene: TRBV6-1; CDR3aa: CASSEGTGNSPLHF; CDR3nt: TGTGCCAGCAGTGAAGGGACAGGGAATTCACCCCTCCACTTT
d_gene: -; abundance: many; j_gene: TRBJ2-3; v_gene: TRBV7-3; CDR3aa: CASTWLPGDTQYF; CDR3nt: TGTGCCAGCACATGGCTGCCTGGGGATACGCAGTATTTT
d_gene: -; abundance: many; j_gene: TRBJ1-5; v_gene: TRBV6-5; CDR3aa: CASSPQGRRNQPQHF; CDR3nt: TGTGCCAGCAGTCCCCAGGGACGGCGCAATCAGCCCCAGCATTTT
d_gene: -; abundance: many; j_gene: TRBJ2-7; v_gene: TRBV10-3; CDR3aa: CAISAAFGTGPSYEQYF; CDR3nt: TGTGCCATCAGTGCAGCTTTCGGGACGGGGCCATCCTACGAGCAGTACTTC
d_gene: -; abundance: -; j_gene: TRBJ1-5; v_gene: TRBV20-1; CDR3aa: CNAKNVGDQPQHF; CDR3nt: TGCAATGCAAAAAATGTTGGGGATCAGCCCCAGCATTTT